Shown below are 28 T cell receptor beta chains from a single sample sequenced in a study of PD-1 blockade in mismatch repair-deficient tumors. Assay: immunoSEQ multiplex PCR; the TCRdb copy retains only in-frame clones and omits some. The sample yields tens of thousands of clones, approximately 78% seen once. The starting material was peripheral blood, obtained 44 weeks after starting pembrolizumab. These receptors originate from an adult with mismatch repair-deficient cancer.

J is TRBJ2-2 and V is TRBV7-3, with D tentatively TRBD2 (6 bases). The germline V gene encodes CDR1 SGHTA and CDR2 FQGTGA. CDR3 length: 16 amino acids. With 0 bases removed from V and 5 bases from J, the gap between germline ends came to 13 bases. The DNA of the CDR3 is TGTGCCAGCAGCTTAACCACGGGACTGGGTACCGGGGAGCTGTTTTTT. Translation gives CASSLTTGLGTGELFF.

This clone was observed a single time. The chain has TRBV7-9 and TRBJ2-1; no firm D call. Germline CDR1 and CDR2: SEHNR and FQNEAQ (reference sequence). V gave up 2 bases and J gave up 6 bases, with 5 bases separating them. The CDR3 is made up of 12 amino acids. Written as DNA, the CDR3 is TGTGCCAGCAGCTTAAGTCCCAATGAGCAGTTCTTC. Translated, it gives CASSLSPNEQFF. Variable domain in full (rest from reference TRBV7-9 and TRBJ2-1): DTGVSQNPRHKITKRGQNVTFRCDPISEHNRLYWYRQTLGQGPEFLTYFQNEAQLEKSRLLSDRFSAERPKGSFSTLEIQRTEQGDSAMYLCASSLSPNEQFFGPGTRLTVL.

The chain is built from TRBV6-6 and TRBJ2-7; D possibly corresponds to TRBD1 (5 bases). This CDR3 is built from 12 residues. The germline V gene encodes CDR1 MNHNY and CDR2 SVGAGI (reference sequence). V gave up 4 bases and J gave up 5 bases, with 9 bases separating them. The CDR3 DNA reads TGTGCCAGCAGTTCCAGGGTCAACGAGCAGTACTTC. It encodes CASSSRVNEQYF.

J is TRBJ1-5 and V is TRBV19; 7 nucleotides agree with TRBD1. With V trimmed by 4 bases and J by 6 bases, 6 bases remained unmatched. The CDR3 runs to 14 residues. The germline CDR1 and CDR2 sequences are LNHDA and SQIVND (reference sequence). The CDR3 nucleotides are TGTGCCAGTAGTAAAGGACAGGCACGTCAGCCCCAGCATTTT. Amino acid sequence: CASSKGQARQPQHF. Together with reference TRBV19 and TRBJ1-5, the CDR3 gives the full variable domain: DGGITQSPKYLFRKEGQNVTLSCEQNLNHDAMYWYRQDPGQGLRLIYYSQIVNDFQKGDIAEGYSVSREKKESFPLTVTSAQKNPTAFYLCASSKGQARQPQHFGDGTRLSIL.

There are a few counts of this clone. The CDR3 spells CASSLGGNTEAFF. The CDR3 region has the DNA TGTGCCAGCAGCTTGGGAGGGAACACTGAAGCTTTCTTT. J is TRBJ1-1 and V is TRBV11-3; D call uncertain. From germline, CDR1 is SGHNT and CDR2 YENEEA. The CDR3 is 13 amino acids. The V gene lost 3 bases and the J gene lost 1 base, with 6 bases spanning the gap.

The J gene is TRBJ2-1, the V gene TRBV7-8; the D gene is possibly TRBD2 (6 bases). The CDR3 contains 17 residues. Germline V gives CDR1 SGHVS, CDR2 FQNEAQ. With 5 bases removed from V and 0 bases from J, the gap between germline ends came to 17 bases. DNA for the CDR3: TGTGCCAGCAGCCCACAACGGGGGTCTAGCTCCTACAATGAGCAGTTCTTC. This translates into CASSPQRGSSSYNEQFF. The whole variable domain, remainder taken from reference TRBV7-8 and TRBJ2-1, is GAGVSQSPRYKVAKRGQDVALRCDPISGHVSLFWYQQALGQGPEFLTYFQNEAQLDKSGLPSDRFFAERPEGSVSTLKIQRTQQEDSAVYLCASSPQRGSSSYNEQFFGPGTRLTVL.

The chain is built from TRBV18 and TRBJ2-7; D gene ambiguous. Trimming shortened V by 6 bases and J by 3 bases, and 18 bases separated the two germline ends. This CDR3 region has 15 residues. Germline loops: CDR1 KGHSH, CDR2 LQKENI. CDR3 DNA sequence: TGTGCCAGCTCGTCGGAGTGGCAGTCGTTCTACGAGCAGTACTTC. Protein: CASSSEWQSFYEQYF. Based on the CDR3 plus reference TRBV18 and TRBJ2-7, the full variable domain is NAGVMQNPRHLVRRRGQEARLRCSPMKGHSHVYWYRQLPEEGLKFMVYLQKENIIDESGMPKERFSAEFPKEGPSILRIQQVVRGDSAAYFCASSSEWQSFYEQYFGPGTRLTVT.

This chain joins TRBV5-8 and TRBJ1-2; a weak D match, TRBD1 (6 bases). The CDR3 is 14 amino acids. The ends were cut back, 7 bases at V and 2 bases at J, with 15 bases in the middle. Germline V gives CDR1 SGHTS, CDR2 YDEGEE. CDR3 DNA sequence: TGTGCCAGCGGGGGCGGGGATCGAAACTATGGCTACACCTTC. Translated: CASGGGDRNYGYTF.

The gene calls are TRBV6-5 and TRBJ2-7; TRBD2 matches at 7 bases. Trimming at V came to 6 bases and at J to 4 bases, leaving 12 bases not matched to a gene. The CDR3 consists of 15 residues. The germline gives CDR1 MNHEY, CDR2 SVGAGI. CDR3 in amino acids: CASRGGAGRYYEQYF. The CDR3 DNA sequence: TGTGCCAGCAGGGGAGGGGCGGGAAGGTATTACGAGCAGTACTTC.

The J gene is TRBJ2-2, the V gene TRBV9, with unresolved D. The CDR3 totals 14 residues. Germline CDR1 and CDR2: SGDLS and YYNGEE. The V and J ends lost 1 base and 0 bases respectively, with 4 bases between them. CDR3 bases: TGTGCCAGCAGCGTAATTGCGAACACCGGGGAGCTGTTTTTT. Translated: CASSVIANTGELFF.

The CDR3 region is CASSLRTDSNYGYTF. CDR3 DNA: TGCGCCAGCAGCTTGAGGACGGATTCTAACTATGGCTACACCTTC. The chain combines TRBV5-1 with TRBJ1-2, with unresolved D. The CDR3 has 15 residues. With 1 base removed from V and 0 bases from J, the gap between germline ends came to 10 bases. Germline CDR1 and CDR2: SGHRS and YFSETQ.

This clone occurred a few times. V usage is TRBV11-3 and J usage is TRBJ1-2; tentative D call: TRBD1 (6 bases). Per the germline V gene, CDR1 is SGHNT and CDR2 is YENEEA. Trimming removed 6 bases at V and 3 bases at J, with 17 bases between. The CDR3 runs 15 residues. CDR3 nucleotides: TGTGCCAGCAGTTTCGGAGGGGGGAGCCACTATGGCTACACCTTC. Translation: CASSFGGGSHYGYTF.

The chain employs TRBV9 and TRBJ2-1; 10 nucleotides line up with TRBD2. With V trimmed by 1 base and J by 5 bases, 3 bases remained unmatched. The CDR3 consists of 15 residues. From germline, CDR1 is SGDLS and CDR2 YYNGEE. For the CDR3, the DNA is TGTGCCAGCAGCGTATGGACTAGCGGAGACAATGAGCAGTTCTTC. Translation: CASSVWTSGDNEQFF.

V gene TRBV28 combines with J gene TRBJ2-7; 8 bases are shared with TRBD1. There are 13 residues in the CDR3. Losses at the gene ends were 5 bases for V and 4 bases for J; bases not matched to a gene: 4. In germline, CDR1 is MDHEN, CDR2 SYDVKM. CDR3: CASSGQGLYEQYF. CDR3 DNA: TGTGCCAGCAGTGGACAGGGCCTGTACGAGCAGTACTTC.

The rearrangement links TRBV5-1 to TRBJ1-1, with no clear D. Germline CDR1 SGHRS, CDR2 YFSETQ. With 0 bases removed from V and 1 base from J, the gap between germline ends came to 10 bases. The CDR3 covers 15 residues. CDR3 sequence (DNA): TGCGCCAGCAGCTTGGTGGCGGGTGGGAACACTGAAGCTTTCTTT. Amino acids: CASSLVAGGNTEAFF. Using reference TRBV5-1 and TRBJ1-1 for the parts outside the CDR3, the full variable domain is KAGVTQTPRYLIKTRGQQVTLSCSPISGHRSVSWYQQTPGQGLQFLFEYFSETQRNKGNFPGRFSGRQFSNSRSEMNVSTLELGDSALYLCASSLVAGGNTEAFFGQGTRLTVV.

V usage is TRBV9 and J usage is TRBJ2-7; maybe TRBD1 (6 bases). V lost 3 bases to trimming and J lost 7 bases, with 14 bases between them. The CDR3 has 13 residues. Germline CDR1 reads SGDLS; CDR2 reads YYNGEE. CDR3 nucleotide sequence: TGTGCCAGCAGCGCATCAGGGGTGGGGGAGCAGTACTTC. This codes for CASSASGVGEQYF.

This chain links TRBV5-4 with TRBJ2-5; perhaps TRBD2 as D (5 bases). V was cut by 3 bases and J by 4 bases, with 19 bases left in between. Germline V gives CDR1 SGHNT, CDR2 YYREEE (reference sequence). CDR3 length: 16 amino acids. The CDR3: CASSSGGGLASETQYF. For the CDR3, the DNA is TGTGCCAGCAGCTCTGGTGGTGGGCTAGCTTCAGAGACCCAGTACTTC.

The chain uses TRBV7-2 and TRBJ1-3, with D perhaps matching TRBD1 (6 bases). With 2 bases removed from V and 0 bases from J, the gap between germline ends came to 8 bases. The length of the CDR3 is 15 residues. Germline-derived CDR1 and CDR2 are SGHTA and FQGNSA. The CDR3 protein is CASSLSRGSGNTIYF. In nucleotides, the CDR3 is TGTGCCAGCAGCTTATCCAGGGGCTCTGGAAACACCATATATTTT.

V is TRBV11-2 and J is TRBJ2-7, with 12 nucleotides matching TRBD2. V was clipped by 8 bases and J by 3 bases; unmatched bases: 14. Germline V gene lookup returns CDR1 SGHAT and CDR2 FQNNGV. This CDR3 comprises 17 residues. Here the CDR3 DNA reads TGTGCCAGCGTGGGACTAGCGGGCGGGGGGTCCCTCTACGAGCAGTACTTC. This codes for CASVGLAGGGSLYEQYF.

This clone was picked up a small number of times. The chain joins TRBV7-2 to TRBJ1-5; 7 nucleotides match TRBD1. V dropped 5 bases and J dropped 8; count of bases not matched to a gene: 12. Germline V gives CDR1 SGHTA, CDR2 FQGNSA. This CDR3 has 15 amino acids. CDR3 coding DNA: TGTGCCAGCAGCGAATATGGAGGGGGCGCGGAGCCCCAGCATTTT. It specifies CASSEYGGGAEPQHF.

This chain uses TRBV5-5 with TRBJ2-1; the match to TRBD1 covers 7 bases. The CDR3 has 14 amino acids. J was trimmed by 10 bases and V by 2 bases; bases with no gene match: 9. Germline CDR1 SGHKS, CDR2 YYEKEE (reference sequence). DNA of the CDR3: TGTGCCAGCAGCTTTGAGGCAGGGGGTTGGGAGCAGTTCTTC. Its translation: CASSFEAGGWEQFF.

The chain joins TRBV4-1 to TRBJ1-2; D may be TRBD1 (5 bases). The V gene lost 0 bases and the J gene lost 5 bases, with 13 bases spanning the gap. This CDR3 has 15 amino acids. CDR1 is MGHRA and CDR2 is YSYEKL in the germline V gene. CDR3 bases: TGCGCCAGCAGCCAAGATTTGGGCAGGGCGTATGGCTACACCTTC. Translated: CASSQDLGRAYGYTF.

The rearrangement joins TRBV11-2 to TRBJ2-5; 8 bases map to TRBD1. With 2 bases clipped from V and 5 bases from J, the junction kept 16 bases outside the gene matches. This CDR3 comprises 18 residues. CDR1 is SGHAT, CDR2 FQNNGV, per germline. The CDR3 sequence is CASSLFLVPTGELETQYF. DNA of the CDR3: TGTGCCAGCAGCTTATTTTTGGTCCCGACAGGGGAATTGGAGACCCAGTACTTC.

CDR3 sequence (DNA): TGTGCCAGCAGCGTATCCGGGACAGCGAACACCGGGGAGCTGTTTTTT. Translated, it gives CASSVSGTANTGELFF. This chain connects TRBV7-6 to TRBJ2-2, with 7 bases aligning to TRBD1. CDR1 and CDR2 (germline): SGHVS, FNYEAQ. The CDR3 length is 16 residues. The J segment lost 0 bases and the V segment lost 5 bases, leaving 6 bases of the junction unmatched.

This clone was detected a few times. The gene calls are TRBV29-1 and TRBJ1-2; no clear D gene. The V end lost 6 bases, the J end lost 8 bases, and 16 bases lay between the germline ends. The CDR3 consists of 12 residues. CDR1 and CDR2 from the germline V gene are SQVTM and ANQGSEA. The CDR3 sequence is CSVQGLREGYTF. The DNA of the CDR3 is TGCAGCGTGCAAGGGCTCCGTGAGGGCTACACCTTC.

The gene calls are TRBV19 and TRBJ2-5; the D gene is possibly TRBD2 (6 bases). This CDR3 comprises 14 residues. Germline CDR1 LNHDA, CDR2 SQIVND (reference sequence). Trimming cost V 4 bases and J 2 bases, with 11 bases left between them. CDR3 nucleotide sequence: TGTGCCAGTAGTAGGGTTGGAGGGCAAGAGACCCAGTACTTC. Amino acid sequence: CASSRVGGQETQYF.

The chain recombines TRBV11-2 with TRBJ2-2; D not resolved. Germline V gene lookup returns CDR1 SGHAT and CDR2 FQNNGV. Deletions cut 6 bases from V and 5 bases from J, with 10 bases between. This CDR3 spans 13 amino acids. CDR3 loop: CASRRPGTGELFF. The CDR3 nucleotides read TGTGCCAGCAGACGACCAGGAACCGGGGAGCTGTTTTTT. The complete variable domain, with remaining parts taken from reference TRBV11-2 and TRBJ2-2, reads EAGVAQSPRYKIIEKRQSVAFWCNPISGHATLYWYQQILGQGPKLLIQFQNNGVVDDSQLPKDRFSAERLKGVDSTLKIQPAKLEDSAVYLCASRRPGTGELFFGEGSRLTVL.

The chain employs TRBV7-9 and TRBJ2-7; D gene ambiguous. The CDR3 extends over 14 amino acids. Germline CDR1 is SEHNR and CDR2 is FQNEAQ (reference sequence). Trimming cost V 4 bases and J 7 bases, with 17 bases left between them. The CDR3 spells CASSSGRLENEQYF. The CDR3 DNA reads as TGTGCCAGCAGCTCCGGACGGCTTGAAAATGAGCAGTACTTC.